The text below deals with one T cell receptor (beta chain). When the RNA was reverse transcribed, random hexamers were used with an input of roughly 0.45 to 1 ug. TCRdb re-called the immunoSEQ multiplex PCR reads with MiXCR, one entry per CDR3 protein. This sample has 150,000 to 200,000 distinct CDR3 sequences, with 90% to 95% found just once. This entry is derived from a study of CD8 T cells in Susac syndrome. The CDR3 is 11 amino acids. V was cut by 8 bases and J by 10 bases, with 14 bases left in between. Germline V gene data show CDR1 as MDHEN and CDR2 as SYDVKM. Sequenced: CD4+ T cells from PBMCs. The chain employs TRBV28 and TRBJ1-2; D possibly corresponds to TRBD1 (5 bases). The TCR originated in a human donor with Susac syndrome. CDR3 bases: TGTGCCAGCTTGCAGGGACTTGACTACACCTTC. This gives the protein CASLQGLDYTF.